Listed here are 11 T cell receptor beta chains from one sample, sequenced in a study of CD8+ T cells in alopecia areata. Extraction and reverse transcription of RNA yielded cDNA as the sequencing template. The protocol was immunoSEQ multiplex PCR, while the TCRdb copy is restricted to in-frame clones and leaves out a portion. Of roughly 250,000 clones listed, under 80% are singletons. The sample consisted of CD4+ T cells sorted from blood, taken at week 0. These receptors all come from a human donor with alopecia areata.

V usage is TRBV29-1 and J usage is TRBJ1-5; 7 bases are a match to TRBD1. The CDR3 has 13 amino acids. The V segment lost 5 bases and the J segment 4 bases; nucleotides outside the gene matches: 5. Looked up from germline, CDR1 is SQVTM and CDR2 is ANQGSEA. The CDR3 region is CSVSGQPNQPQHF. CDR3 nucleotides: TGCAGCGTTTCGGGACAGCCAAATCAGCCCCAGCATTTT.

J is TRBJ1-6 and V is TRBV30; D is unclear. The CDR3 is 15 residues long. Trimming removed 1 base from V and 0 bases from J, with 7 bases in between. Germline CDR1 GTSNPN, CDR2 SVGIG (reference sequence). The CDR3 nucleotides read TGTGCCTGGAGTGACACCCGCTCCTATAATTCACCCCTCCACTTT. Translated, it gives CAWSDTRSYNSPLHF.

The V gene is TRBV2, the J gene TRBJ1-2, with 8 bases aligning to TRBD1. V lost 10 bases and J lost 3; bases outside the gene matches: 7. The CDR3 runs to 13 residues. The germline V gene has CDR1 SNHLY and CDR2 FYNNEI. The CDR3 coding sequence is TGTGCCATCAGGACAGGGTGGGACTATGGCTACACCTTC. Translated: CAIRTGWDYGYTF.

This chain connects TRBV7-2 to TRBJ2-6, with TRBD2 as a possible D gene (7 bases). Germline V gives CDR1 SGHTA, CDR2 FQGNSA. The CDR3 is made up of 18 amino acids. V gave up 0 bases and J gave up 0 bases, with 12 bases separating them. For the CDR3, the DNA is TGTGCCAGCAGCTTAGCCGGGGGGCCCGCCTCTGGGGCCAACGTCCTGACTTTC. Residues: CASSLAGGPASGANVLTF.

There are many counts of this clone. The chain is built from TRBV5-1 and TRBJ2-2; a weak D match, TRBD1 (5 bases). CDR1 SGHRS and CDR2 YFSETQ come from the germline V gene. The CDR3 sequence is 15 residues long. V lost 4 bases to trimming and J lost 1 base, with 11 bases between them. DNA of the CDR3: TGCGCCAGCAGCCAAAGTACAGGGAACACCGGGGAGCTGTTTTTT. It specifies CASSQSTGNTGELFF.

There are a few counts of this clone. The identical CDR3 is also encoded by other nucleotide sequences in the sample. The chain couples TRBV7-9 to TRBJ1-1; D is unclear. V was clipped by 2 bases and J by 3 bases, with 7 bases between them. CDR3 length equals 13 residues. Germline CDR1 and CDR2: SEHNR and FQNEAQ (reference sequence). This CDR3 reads CASSLRGDTEAFF. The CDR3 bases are TGTGCCAGCAGCTTACGGGGAGACACTGAAGCTTTCTTT.

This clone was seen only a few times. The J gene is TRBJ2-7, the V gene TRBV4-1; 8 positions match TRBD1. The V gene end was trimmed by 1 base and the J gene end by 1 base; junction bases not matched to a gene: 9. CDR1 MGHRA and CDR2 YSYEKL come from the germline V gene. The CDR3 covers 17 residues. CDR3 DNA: TGCGCCAGCAGCCAAGGACTCGGACAGGGATCGTCCTACGAGCAGTACTTC. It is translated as CASSQGLGQGSSYEQYF.

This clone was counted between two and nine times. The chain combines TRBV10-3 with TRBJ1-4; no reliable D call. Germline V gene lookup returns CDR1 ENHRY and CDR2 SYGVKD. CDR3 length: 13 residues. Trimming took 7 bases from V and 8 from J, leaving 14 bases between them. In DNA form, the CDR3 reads TGTGCCATCACCTCGGCCCTAGGAGAAAAACTGTTTTTT. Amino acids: CAITSALGEKLFF.

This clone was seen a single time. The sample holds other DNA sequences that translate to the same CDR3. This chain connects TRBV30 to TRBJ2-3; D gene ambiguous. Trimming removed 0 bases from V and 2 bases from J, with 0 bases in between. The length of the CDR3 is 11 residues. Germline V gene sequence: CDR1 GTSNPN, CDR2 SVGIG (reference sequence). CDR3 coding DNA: TGTGCCTGGAGTGTCACAGATACGCAGTATTTT. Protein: CAWSVTDTQYF. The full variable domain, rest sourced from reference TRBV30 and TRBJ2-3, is SQTIHQWPATLVQPVGSPLSLECTVEGTSNPNLYWYRQAAGRGLQLLFYSVGIGQISSEVPQNLSASRPQDRQFILSSKKLLLSDSGFYLCAWSVTDTQYFGPGTRLTVL.

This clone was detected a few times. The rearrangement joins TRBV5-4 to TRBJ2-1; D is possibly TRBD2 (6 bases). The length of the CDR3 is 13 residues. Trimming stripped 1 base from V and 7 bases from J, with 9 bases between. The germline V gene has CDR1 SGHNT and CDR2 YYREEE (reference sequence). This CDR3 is CASSLMGRNEQFF. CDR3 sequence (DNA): TGTGCCAGCAGCTTGATGGGGAGGAATGAGCAGTTCTTC.

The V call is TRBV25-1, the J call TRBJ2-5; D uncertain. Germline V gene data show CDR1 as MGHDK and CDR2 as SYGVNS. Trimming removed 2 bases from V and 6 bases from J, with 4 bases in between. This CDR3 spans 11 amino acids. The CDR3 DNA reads TGTGCCAGCAGTGAACAAAAGACCCAGTACTTC. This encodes CASSEQKTQYF.